This TCR beta chain was found in a study of cytomegalovirus exposure and HLA in healthy donors (dated by TCRdb to about 2017). About the investigation overall: According to an earlier analysis of 550 to 700 of the donors, some 180 million T cells yielded 90 million to 130 million unique TCR beta sequences and less than 300 Gb of sequence data. Roughly 300 gigabases of sequencing data and roughly 90 million unique TCR sequences were included in an early release covering around 650 HLA-typed donors. Of the 398 genotyped donors, about 80% fell in the genetic ancestry cluster associated with self-reported Caucasian donors. The study was designed to test whether signatures of past pathogen exposure could be identified by cataloging public T cell receptors. The study used immunosequencing to profile the T cell repertoires of about 670 subjects and linked those repertoires to cytomegalovirus serostatus. Besides the first cohort of more than 650 subjects, a separate validation cohort made up of 90 to 150 different subjects was used. To predict cytomegalovirus infection status, the study brought together high-throughput TCR immunosequencing, statistical association of individual TCRs with disease status, and machine learning. To study patterns of TCR occurrence, a later analysis re-analyzed previously published TCR beta repertoires from around 670 donors and added high-resolution HLA genotyping. Rather than using new phenotypic data, the later analysis identified candidate immune exposures from TCR beta sequences and from how often those sequences occurred across donors. An earlier analysis of several hundred of the donors applied high-throughput TCR beta sequencing to assess whether each TCR beta V gene segment acted as functional or pseudogenic. Donor age, sex, ethnicity and CMV serostatus were compiled together with the repertoire data. A later genetic analysis took genome-wide SNP genotypes for about 55% of the 666 donors and used that subset as a discovery cohort. All discovery cohort repertoires had been generated on a single sequencing platform. Both class I and class II loci were covered by HLA typing, at four-digit resolution. The number of donors typed differed by locus, with about 620-630 for A, B, C, DRB1 and DQB1, around 560 for DQA1, under 610 for DPA1, and around 450 for DPB1. Roughly five DR-DQ haplotypes were treated as single units for association and clustering because of strong linkage in the cohort. Among around 400 genotyped donors of the cohort, an average of around 240,000 unique TCR beta nucleotide sequences was sequenced per donor, of which roughly 18% were non-productive.

There are 14 amino acids in the CDR3, from cysteine to phenylalanine inclusive. Only CDR3 DNA is held: 42 bases, read in frame from base 1. V is pared back by 1 base and J by 7 bases, with 13 bases lying between the germline termini. CDR1 and CDR2, looked up from the germline V gene, are KGHSH and LQKENI. Study-wide findings and limitations: According to a later genetic analysis, donors in an Asian-associated ancestry cluster had fewer N-insertions in productive TCRs than the approximately 650-donor mean. Assigning TCR associations to individual alleles was difficult when HLA alleles, especially DR and DQ, strongly co-occurred. The classifier was reported to diagnose cytomegalovirus status with high specificity and sensitivity in both the original and validation cohorts. In an earlier analysis of roughly 560 of the donors, most TCR beta V segments were observed in productive rearrangements about 90% or about 30% of the time, broadly matching IMGT annotations. In this cohort, only TCR beta chains were sequenced, and detectable features were limited by the absence of alpha or paired-chain data. For the cohort, immune exposure information was limited to CMV serostatus. A later analysis found that HLA-associated TCR beta chains were more clonally expanded and had lower generation probabilities than equally common non-associated chains. The sequencing pipeline was judged likely to have produced a cluster of highly shared sequence variants as a technical artifact. Presence/absence analyses assumed roughly uniform sequencing depth across donors, an assumption that may not hold. Several of the top co-occurrence clusters appeared to be linked to parvovirus B19, influenza, CMV and Epstein-Barr virus, according to a later analysis. An association between a missense DCLRE1C variant and V-gene and J-gene trimming of TCR beta chains was found in a later genetic analysis and replicated in an independent cohort. Because the 87-base-pair reads could not distinguish some IMGT-functional V segments, including TRBV6-2 and TRBV6-3, those segments were excluded. In the study, around 150 TCR beta chains were listed as associated with cytomegalovirus. Because some donors lacked HLA typing at each locus, the association tests relied only on the typed subset. A further reported finding was that TCR beta sequences accurately predicted the HLA-A and HLA-B alleles for most subjects in the first cohort. Most TCR sequences were seen in very few donors, while some public TCRs were found in many individuals. Correlated functional status among segregating V segments might reflect linkage disequilibrium, but an unknown experimental factor could not be ruled out. Specific HLA alleles were associated with over 15,000 TCR beta sequences at a false discovery rate of 0.05 in a later analysis. A later analysis found that TCR association rates varied across HLA loci, with DRB1 alleles showing the most associated TCRs and HLA-C alleles the fewest. Approximately 16 rarely observed V segments, including chromosome 9 orphons, were excluded from the earlier analysis of just under 600 of the donors because counts were too low. The authors suggested that the approach could potentially be extended to other disease states and immunological phenotypes. In vitro tests confirmed that three of the cytomegalovirus-associated TCR beta chains recognize cytomegalovirus antigens. In a later analysis, most CMV-associated TCR beta chains were found to appear HLA-restricted, with HLA associations seemingly driven largely by CMV exposure.

The cohort consisted of some 670 healthy bone marrow donors. Cohort members were all nominally healthy when sampled, although unrecorded immune exposures were likely present. The donor was CMV seropositive and belonged to the group of 250 to 350 seropositive cohort members. Each donor provided a peripheral blood sample, and peripheral blood mononuclear cells were used for TCR beta sequencing. The Qiagen DNeasy Blood Extraction Kit was used to extract genomic DNA from the blood cell samples. Library generation was performed with the immunoSEQ multiplex PCR assay. For the multiplex PCR, a mixture combining 60 forward primers for TCR Vbeta segments and 13 reverse primers for TCR Jbeta segments was used. The CDR3 region of rearranged TCR beta genes was amplified from genomic DNA with a multiplex PCR assay. Amplified TCR beta libraries were sequenced as 87-base-pair reads on the Illumina HiSeq System. As for how the authors treated the data: In a later analysis, 70 million to 95 million unique TCR beta chains were counted across the approximately 640 repertoires, and roughly 9.9 million of these chains were shared by at least two donors. A nearest-neighbor algorithm error-corrected the raw reads and collapsed the reads into unique sequences, merging closely related sequences to remove PCR and sequencing errors. Alignment of CDR3 sequences to IMGT reference sequences was used to assign V, D and J gene segments. For a sequence to be retained, a match of at least six nucleotides to both a V gene segment and a J gene segment was required. Rearrangements were called productive when the CDR3 lacked stop codons and stayed in frame with V and J; all others were non-productive. Following IMGT convention, CDR3 was defined as the stretch from the second conserved V-encoded cysteine up to the conserved J-encoded phenylalanine. The earlier analysis of 587 of the donors excluded any sequence lacking an unambiguous match to a single V gene segment. In an earlier analysis of several hundred of the donors, a V segment was called functional when productive rearrangements were above 56.7%, and segregating when the standard deviation between donors exceeded 5%. A statistical classification framework was built for diagnosing cytomegalovirus status from the catalog of TCR beta chain sequences. V and J gene assignment, in a later analysis, came from comparing TCR nucleotide sequences with IMGT/GENE-DB human TR gene sequences. A later analysis assigned CDR3 sequences and most-parsimonious VDJ recombination scenarios with the TCRdist pipeline. In a later analysis, each TCR beta chain was defined by its CDR3 amino acid sequence together with its V-gene family, and reads without a unique V-gene family were excluded. As a way to deal with suspected cross-contamination and a sequencing artifact, a later analysis dropped roughly 600 nucleotide sequences that were highly shared and had low generation probability. A later analysis calculated a clonal expansion index for each public chain from normalized within-repertoire ranks of inferred template counts. In a later analysis, generation probabilities were computed with a VDJ recombination model fitted to out-of-frame rearrangements, and the resulting probabilities were checked against IGoR. In a later analysis, TCR-TCR, TCR-HLA and TCR-CMV co-occurrence was scored with hypergeometric tests, and a repertoire-size bias correction was applied to TCR pairs. False discovery rates were estimated in a later analysis by permuting HLA or CMV assignments 20 times. A later analysis grouped co-occurring TCRs with DBSCAN, adding TCRdist sequence similarity when clustering within HLA-allele-positive subsets. Co-occurrence clustering excluded repertoires with fewer than 30,000 or more than 120,000 public chains, plus five with anomalous nucleotide sharing. Imported from immuneACCESS, the table was reduced by TCRdb to in-frame sequences with V and J called. These copies leave out some clones; in studies compared against another copy, an unresolved V gene accounts for under half, and the cause of the remainder is not known. D and trimming come from the DNA, and the V and J calls and clone size come from that table. The table for this sample lists 95,000 to 150,000 clones; about 83% of them were counted only once. About 2.5% of the sample belongs to the ten largest clones.

Worth noting for this clone: Which antigen it targets is not known. Base quality data are lacking; no much larger clone is found one base away.

The source material was PBMCs. This TCR derives from a middle-aged woman in good health and CMV-seropositive. The chain is assembled from TRBV18 and TRBJ2-5, and perhaps TRBD2 as D gene, on 6 matching bases. The CDR3 is CASSPQGGLVTQYF. The nucleotide sequence reads TGTGCCAGCTCACCACAGGGAGGTCTGGTGACCCAGTACTTC.